A selection of T cell receptor beta chains follows, all from one sample in a study of spatial heterogeneity in lung cancer. A single record per CDR3 protein comes from TCRdb applying MiXCR to the 5' RACE reads. The sample includes about 53,000 distinct CDR3 sequences, roughly 6.5% of them seen just once. The sample was PBMCs, taken at surgery. These receptors were obtained from a female donor with early-stage non-small cell lung cancer. CDR3s include the opening cysteine and the closing phenylalanine or tryptophan. D genes are given only for firm matches. The size field is filled for only some rows; it gives once, few, many or a size class.

j_call d_call clone_size v_call cdr3_nt cdr3_aa
TRBJ2-1 . few TRBV20-1 TGCAGTGCTACCCTAGCGACCTACAATGAGCAGTTCTTC CSATLATYNEQFF
TRBJ2-7 TRBD1 few TRBV3-1 TGTGCCAGCAGCCAACTTGGACAGGGTAACGAGCAGTACTTC CASSQLGQGNEQYF
TRBJ1-1 TRBD1 many TRBV28 TGTGCCAGCAGTACCCCAGGGGGCAGCACTGAAGCTTTCTTT CASSTPGGSTEAFF
TRBJ2-7 TRBD1 . TRBV24-1 TGTGCCACGGGACAGGCGGACTCCTACGAGCAGTACTTC CATGQADSYEQYF
TRBJ2-2 . . TRBV7-9 TGTGCCAGCAGCCCGGAGCCCCCGAACACCGGGGAGCTGTTTTTT CASSPEPPNTGELFF
TRBJ2-2 . many TRBV12-3/TRBV12-4 TGTGCCAGCAGCCCCTTCGGGCCCTACACCGGGGAGCTGTTTTTT CASSPFGPYTGELFF
TRBJ1-3 . many TRBV7-3 TGTGCCAGCAGCTTGGGGCGACAGAACTACTCTGGAAACACCATATATTTT CASSLGRQNYSGNTIYF
TRBJ2-7 . few TRBV5-8 TGTGCCAGCAGCTTGGTATGGGGGGCGCGATCCTACGAGCAGTACTTC CASSLVWGARSYEQYF
TRBJ2-2 TRBD2 once TRBV5-1 TGCGCCAGCAGCCCACTAGCGACCGGGGAGCTGTTTTTT CASSPLATGELFF
TRBJ2-7 . . TRBV2 TGTGCCAGCGCAGTGGCGGGGTACGAGCAGTACTTC CASAVAGYEQYF
TRBJ2-2 TRBD1 many TRBV28 TGTGCCAGCTCGGCAGGGGGCAACACCGGGGAGCTGTTTTTT CASSAGGNTGELFF
TRBJ2-5 . many TRBV7-6 TGTGCCAGCAGCTTCACCAGGGTTGGAGAGACCCAGTACTTC CASSFTRVGETQYF
TRBJ2-7 . many TRBV28 TGTGCCAGCAGTTTCGGAACAGGGAACGAGCAGTACTTC CASSFGTGNEQYF
TRBJ1-1 . many TRBV29-1 TGCAGCGCCGGATCGAACACTGAAGCTTTCTTT CSAGSNTEAFF
TRBJ2-5 . medium-sized TRBV29-1 TGCAGCGTTAGGGCGGTAGAGACCCAGTACTTC CSVRAVETQYF
TRBJ2-2 . few TRBV3-1 TGTGCCAGCAGCCAGTTGCGGGGCGTTGAGCTGTTTTTT CASSQLRGVELFF
TRBJ1-4 . many TRBV5-1 TGCGCCAGCAGCCCGCTTGGGGGAGGGGATGAAAAACTGTTTTTT CASSPLGGGDEKLFF
TRBJ2-7 . many TRBV3-1 TGTGCCAGCAGCCAAGGCTTAGCCCCTCACTACGAGCAGTACTTC CASSQGLAPHYEQYF
TRBJ1-6 . . TRBV3-1 TGTGCCAGCAGCCAAGTAGGAGCCCTCCACTTT CASSQVGALHF
TRBJ2-5 TRBD1 many TRBV11-2 TGTGCCAGCAGCTCCGGACAGGGGGTTTTCGCAGAGACCCAGTACTTC CASSSGQGVFAETQYF
TRBJ2-7 . many TRBV7-9 TGTGCCAGCAGCATCGCCGCCGGGCAAGTCTCCTACGAGCAGTACTTC CASSIAAGQVSYEQYF
TRBJ2-3 . many TRBV7-3 TGTGCCAGCAGCTTAGGAATCCGCACAGATACGCAGTATTTT CASSLGIRTDTQYF
TRBJ2-3 . many TRBV15 TGTGCCACCAGCAGCGTGGGAGCTCCTACGCAGTATTTT CATSSVGAPTQYF
TRBJ2-1 . few TRBV19 TGTGCCAGTAGTCTAGGCAGCTACTACAATGAGCAGTTCTTC CASSLGSYYNEQFF